Many counts were recorded for the clone carrying this TCR beta chain. Antigen: not known. This CDR3 comprises 13 residues. Germline CDR1 and CDR2: SGHTA and FQGNSA. The V and J ends lost 8 bases and 6 bases respectively, with 14 bases between them. Constant-segment primers were used for 5'RACE, and the resulting TCR alpha and TCR beta cDNA libraries carried sample barcodes and UMIs. MiXCR, applied by TCRdb to the 5' RACE reads, yields one record per CDR3 protein. The sample lists 200,000 to 250,000 distinct CDR3 sequences; 16% were seen once. The data derive from a study of T-cell memory formation after mild COVID-19. Overall study: TCR clusters were mostly confined to one donor each. Whole-study results and caveats: Day 15 to 85 contracting clones showed balanced CD4/CD8; later expanders leaned CD4+.

The sequence came from a man in his late teens or twenties who had mild COVID-19 (a few samples of this study predate the infection). Cell type and time point are not known. The V and J genes are TRBV7-2 and TRBJ1-5; TRBD1 might be the D (5 bases). Sequencing was performed on PBMCs or a T cell subset sorted from them (not recorded which). The CDR3 DNA sequence: TGTGCCAGCTCACCGGGGGGGGGTCAGCCCCAGCATTTT. It specifies CASSPGGGQPQHF.